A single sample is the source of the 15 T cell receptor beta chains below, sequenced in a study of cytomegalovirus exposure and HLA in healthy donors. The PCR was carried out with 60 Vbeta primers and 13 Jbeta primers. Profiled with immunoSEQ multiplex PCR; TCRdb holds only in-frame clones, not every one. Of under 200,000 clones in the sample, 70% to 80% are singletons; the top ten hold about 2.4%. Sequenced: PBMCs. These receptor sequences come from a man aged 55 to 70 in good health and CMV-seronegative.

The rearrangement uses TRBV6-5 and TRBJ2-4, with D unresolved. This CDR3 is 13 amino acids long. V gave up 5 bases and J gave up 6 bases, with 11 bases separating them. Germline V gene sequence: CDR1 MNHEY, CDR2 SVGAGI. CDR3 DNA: TGTGCCAGCAGTGAACTGAACTCAAACATTCAGTACTTC. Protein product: CASSELNSNIQYF.

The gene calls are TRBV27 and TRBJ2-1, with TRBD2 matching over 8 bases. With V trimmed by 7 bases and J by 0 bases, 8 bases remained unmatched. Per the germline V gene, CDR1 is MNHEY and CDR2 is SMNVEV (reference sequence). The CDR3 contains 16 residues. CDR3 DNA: TGTGCCAGCAAATCACAAGCGGGGGTCTCCTACAATGAGCAGTTCTTC. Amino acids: CASKSQAGVSYNEQFF.

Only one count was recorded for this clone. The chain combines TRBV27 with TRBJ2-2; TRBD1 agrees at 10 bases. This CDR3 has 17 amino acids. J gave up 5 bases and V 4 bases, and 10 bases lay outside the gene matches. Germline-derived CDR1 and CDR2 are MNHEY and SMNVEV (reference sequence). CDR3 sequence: CASSSITGTGVTGELFF. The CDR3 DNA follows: TGTGCCAGCAGTTCAATCACCGGGACAGGGGTTACCGGGGAGCTGTTTTTT.

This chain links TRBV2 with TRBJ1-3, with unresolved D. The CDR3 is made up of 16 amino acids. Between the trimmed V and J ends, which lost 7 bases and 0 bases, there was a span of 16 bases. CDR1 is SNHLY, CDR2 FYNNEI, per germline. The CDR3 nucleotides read TGTGCCAGCATCAGACTCTATCCCCTCTCTGGAAACACCATATATTTT. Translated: CASIRLYPLSGNTIYF.

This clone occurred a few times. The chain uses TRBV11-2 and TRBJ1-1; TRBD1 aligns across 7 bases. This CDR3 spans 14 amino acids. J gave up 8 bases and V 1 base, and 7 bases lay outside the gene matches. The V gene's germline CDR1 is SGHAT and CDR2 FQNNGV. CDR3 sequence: CASSLVGTDGEAFF. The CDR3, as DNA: TGTGCCAGCAGCTTAGTCGGGACAGACGGAGAAGCTTTCTTT.

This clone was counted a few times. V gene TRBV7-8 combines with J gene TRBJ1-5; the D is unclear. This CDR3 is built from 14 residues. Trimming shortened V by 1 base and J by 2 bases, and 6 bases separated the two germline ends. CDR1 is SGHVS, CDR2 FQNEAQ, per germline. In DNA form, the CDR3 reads TGTGCCAGCAGCTTAGTTCTAGGCAATCAGCCCCAGCATTTT. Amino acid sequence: CASSLVLGNQPQHF.

The CDR3: CASSLLSSGMVDTQYF. CDR3 nucleotide sequence: TGTGCCAGCAGTTTGCTGAGCTCAGGGATGGTTGATACGCAGTATTTT. The chain employs TRBV28 and TRBJ2-3, with D possibly matching TRBD1 (5 bases). This CDR3 has 16 amino acids. CDR1 MDHEN and CDR2 SYDVKM come from the germline V gene. V lost 3 bases, J lost 6 bases, and 19 bases lay in between. Supplemented by reference TRBV28 and TRBJ2-3, the full variable domain reads DVKVTQSSRYLVKRTGEKVFLECVQDMDHENMFWYRQDPGLGLRLIYFSYDVKMKEKGDIPEGYSVSREKKERFSLILESASTNQTSMYLCASSLLSSGMVDTQYFGPGTRLTVL.

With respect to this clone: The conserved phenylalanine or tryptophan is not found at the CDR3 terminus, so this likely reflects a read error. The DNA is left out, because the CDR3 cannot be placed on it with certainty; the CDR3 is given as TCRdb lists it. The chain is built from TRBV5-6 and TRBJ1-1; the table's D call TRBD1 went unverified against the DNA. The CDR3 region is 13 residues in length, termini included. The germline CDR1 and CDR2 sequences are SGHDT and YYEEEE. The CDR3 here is CASSRTNQGPRVV.

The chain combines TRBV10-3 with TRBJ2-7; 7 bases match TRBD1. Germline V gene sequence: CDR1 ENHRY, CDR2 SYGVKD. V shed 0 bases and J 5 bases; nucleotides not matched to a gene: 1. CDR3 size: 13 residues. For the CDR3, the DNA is TGTGCCATCAGTGAGTCCGACAGGGACGAGCAGTACTTC. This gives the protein CAISESDRDEQYF.

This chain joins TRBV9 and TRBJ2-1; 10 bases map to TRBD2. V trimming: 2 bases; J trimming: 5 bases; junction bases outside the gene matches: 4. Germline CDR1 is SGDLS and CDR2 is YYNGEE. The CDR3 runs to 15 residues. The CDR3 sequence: CASSVFSGRNNEQFF. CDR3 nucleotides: TGTGCCAGCAGCGTTTTTAGCGGGAGGAACAATGAGCAGTTCTTC.

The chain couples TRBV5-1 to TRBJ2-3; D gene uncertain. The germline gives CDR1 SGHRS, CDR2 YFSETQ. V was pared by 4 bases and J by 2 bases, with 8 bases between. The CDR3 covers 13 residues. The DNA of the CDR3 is TGCGCCAGCAGCGTCCTTCCCACAGATACGCAGTATTTT. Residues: CASSVLPTDTQYF. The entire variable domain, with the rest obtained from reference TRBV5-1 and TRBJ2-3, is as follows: KAGVTQTPRYLIKTRGQQVTLSCSPISGHRSVSWYQQTPGQGLQFLFEYFSETQRNKGNFPGRFSGRQFSNSRSEMNVSTLELGDSALYLCASSVLPTDTQYFGPGTRLTVL.

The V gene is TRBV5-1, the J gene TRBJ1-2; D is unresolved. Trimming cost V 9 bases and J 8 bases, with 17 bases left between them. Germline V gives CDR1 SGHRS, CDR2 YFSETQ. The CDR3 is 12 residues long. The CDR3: CATYTTREGYTF. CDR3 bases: TGCGCCACCTATACCACCCGGGAGGGCTACACCTTC.

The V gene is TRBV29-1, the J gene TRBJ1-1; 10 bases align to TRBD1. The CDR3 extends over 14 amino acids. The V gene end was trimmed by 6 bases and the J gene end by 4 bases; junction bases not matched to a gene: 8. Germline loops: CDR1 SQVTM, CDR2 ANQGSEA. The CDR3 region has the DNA TGCAGCGTACAAAGTAGACAGGGGGCCACTGAAGCTTTCTTT. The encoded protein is CSVQSRQGATEAFF.

Here the CDR3 reads CASSEDRGQDGYTF. CDR3 nucleotide sequence: TGTGCCAGCAGTGAAGACAGGGGGCAAGATGGCTACACCTTC. V is TRBV2 and J is TRBJ1-2, with TRBD1 matching over 9 bases. The CDR3 is made up of 14 amino acids. CDR1 is SNHLY and CDR2 is FYNNEI in the germline V gene. Trimming took 1 base from V and 6 from J; bases not matched to a gene: 3.

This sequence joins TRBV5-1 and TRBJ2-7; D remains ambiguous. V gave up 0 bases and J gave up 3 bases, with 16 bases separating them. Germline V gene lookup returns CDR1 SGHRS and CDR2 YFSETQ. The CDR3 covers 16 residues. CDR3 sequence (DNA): TGCGCCAGCAGCTTGGAAGGAGATGCAGCATACTACGAGCAGTACTTC. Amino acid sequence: CASSLEGDAAYYEQYF.